The 11 T cell receptor beta chains given below trace back to one sample, sequenced in a study of OX40 agonist ivuxolimab in advanced cancers. Libraries were prepared by immunoSEQ multiplex PCR; TCRdb keeps only in-frame clonotypes and omits some of them. The sample carries around 99,000 clones, approximately 90% recorded once. The sequences come from CD4+ or CD8+ T cells sorted from blood, collected in a trial of the OX40 agonist ivuxolimab. The receptors shown here come from an adult with an advanced solid tumor such as melanoma, head and neck, liver or kidney cancer.

The V and J genes are TRBV7-6 and TRBJ2-5; D is ambiguous. The CDR3 extends over 12 amino acids. V lost 4 bases and J 5 bases, leaving 8 bases between the germline ends. CDR1 and CDR2 from the germline V gene are SGHVS and FNYEAQ. The CDR3 here is CASSWIGETQYF. Written as DNA, the CDR3 is TGTGCCAGCAGCTGGATAGGGGAGACCCAGTACTTC.

The chain joins TRBV18 to TRBJ2-5; D remains unclear. V gave up 0 bases and J gave up 5 bases, with 10 bases separating them. CDR1 KGHSH and CDR2 LQKENI come from the germline V gene. This CDR3 has 14 residues. The CDR3 loop reads CASSPPAGMETQYF. The CDR3 DNA reads TGTGCCAGCTCACCACCCGCTGGAATGGAGACCCAGTACTTC. The full variable domain, with the rest looked up from reference TRBV18 and TRBJ2-5, is NAGVMQNPRHLVRRRGQEARLRCSPMKGHSHVYWYRQLPEEGLKFMVYLQKENIIDESGMPKERFSAEFPKEGPSILRIQQVVRGDSAAYFCASSPPAGMETQYFGPGTRLLVL.

The V and J genes are TRBV5-1 and TRBJ2-7; unclear D gene. CDR1 and CDR2 (germline): SGHRS, YFSETQ. The V end lost 0 bases, the J end lost 4 bases, and 5 bases lay between the germline ends. This CDR3 contains 12 residues. The CDR3 coding sequence is TGCGCCAGCAGCTTGGAAAGGTACGAGCAGTACTTC. It specifies CASSLERYEQYF.

The V gene is TRBV5-1, the J gene TRBJ1-5, with 8 nucleotides matching TRBD1. The CDR3 length is 14 residues. The germline CDR1 and CDR2 sequences are SGHRS and YFSETQ. V shed 4 bases and J 3 bases; nucleotides not matched to a gene: 3. CDR3 nucleotide sequence: TGCGCCAGCAGCCAGGACAGGGACAATCAGCCCCAGCATTTT. This gives the protein CASSQDRDNQPQHF.

This clone was found once. The V gene is TRBV5-4, the J gene TRBJ1-1; D gene uncertain. V dropped 2 bases and J dropped 1 base, with 6 bases sitting between them. The CDR3 totals 13 residues. Germline V gene data show CDR1 as SGHNT and CDR2 as YYREEE (reference sequence). DNA of the CDR3: TGTGCCAGCAGCTTCGATAGGAACACTGAAGCTTTCTTT. It yields the protein CASSFDRNTEAFF.

J is TRBJ1-6 and V is TRBV5-6; D unresolved. CDR3 length: 14 amino acids. Trimming took off 4 bases at V and 10 bases at J, with 15 bases between the two ends. In germline, CDR1 is SGHDT, CDR2 YYEEEE. The CDR3 nucleotides are TGTGCCAGCAGCCATCCCCTTTCGGCGTCACCCCTCCACTTT. This codes for CASSHPLSASPLHF.

The CDR3 region has the DNA TGTGCCATCAGTGAAGGTGAGGGCGCCTACGAGCAGTACTTC. Amino acid sequence: CAISEGEGAYEQYF. This chain uses TRBV10-3 with TRBJ2-7, with a possible D match to TRBD2 (5 bases). The CDR3 contains 14 residues. Trimming cost V 3 bases and J 2 bases, with 11 bases left between them. Germline V gene lookup returns CDR1 ENHRY and CDR2 SYGVKD.

The CDR3 sequence is CASSYPGQVSSYEQYF. DNA of the CDR3: TGTGCCAGCAGCTACCCGGGACAGGTGAGCTCCTACGAGCAGTACTTC. The chain joins TRBV11-2 to TRBJ2-7; TRBD1 aligns across 8 bases. Looked up from germline, CDR1 is SGHAT and CDR2 is FQNNGV. The CDR3 contains 16 residues. The junction had 8 bases not matched to a gene; V was cut back by 4 bases and J by 0 bases.

This clone was seen more than once but under ten times. The chain couples TRBV9 to TRBJ1-1; D is unresolved. V lost 3 bases, J lost 3 bases, and 6 bases lay in between. From germline, CDR1 is SGDLS and CDR2 YYNGEE. The CDR3 is 12 amino acids. The CDR3 protein is CASSGDYTEAFF. CDR3 sequence (DNA): TGTGCCAGCAGCGGAGACTACACTGAAGCTTTCTTT.

The chain uses TRBV7-6 and TRBJ2-3; D gene uncertain. Germline lookup yields CDR1 SGHVS and CDR2 FNYEAQ. V was clipped by 2 bases and J by 0 bases, with 6 bases between them. This CDR3 spans 14 amino acids. The DNA for the CDR3 is TGTGCCAGCAGCTTATGGAGTAGCACAGATACGCAGTATTTT. It translates to CASSLWSSTDTQYF.

The V and J genes are TRBV12-5 and TRBJ2-2; D is undetermined. The CDR3 loop spans 17 amino acids. V was cut by 0 bases and J by 1 base, with 12 bases left in between. The germline V gene has CDR1 LGHNT and CDR2 FRNRAP. As DNA, the CDR3 is TGTGCTAGTGGTTTGGTACAACGTCTAGAGAACACCGGGGAGCTGTTTTTT. As protein: CASGLVQRLENTGELFF.